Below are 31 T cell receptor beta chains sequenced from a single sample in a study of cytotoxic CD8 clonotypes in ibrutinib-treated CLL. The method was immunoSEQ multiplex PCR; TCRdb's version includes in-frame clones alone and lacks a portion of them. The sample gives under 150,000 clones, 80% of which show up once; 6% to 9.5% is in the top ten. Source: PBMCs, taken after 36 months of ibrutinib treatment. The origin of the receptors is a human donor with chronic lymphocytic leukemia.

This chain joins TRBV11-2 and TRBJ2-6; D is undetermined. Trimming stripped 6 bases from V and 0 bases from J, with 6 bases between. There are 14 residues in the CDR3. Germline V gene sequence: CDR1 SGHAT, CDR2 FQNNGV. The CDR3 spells CASSSLSGANVLTF. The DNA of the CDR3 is TGTGCCAGCAGTTCTCTCTCTGGGGCCAACGTCCTGACTTTC.

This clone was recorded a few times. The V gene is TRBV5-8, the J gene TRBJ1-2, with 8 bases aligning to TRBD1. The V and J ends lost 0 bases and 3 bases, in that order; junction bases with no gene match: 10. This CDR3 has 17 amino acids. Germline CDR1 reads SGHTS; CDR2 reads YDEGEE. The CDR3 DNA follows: TGTGCCAGCAGCTTGGCCAGGCGGGCAGGGGGCGACTATGGCTACACCTTC. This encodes CASSLARRAGGDYGYTF.

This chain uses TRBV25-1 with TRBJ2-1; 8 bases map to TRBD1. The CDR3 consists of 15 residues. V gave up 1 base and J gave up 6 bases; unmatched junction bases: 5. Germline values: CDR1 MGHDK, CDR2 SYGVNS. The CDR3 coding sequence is TGTGCCAGCAGTGAATTCAGGGGGCCGGGCAATGAGCAGTTCTTC. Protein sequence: CASSEFRGPGNEQFF. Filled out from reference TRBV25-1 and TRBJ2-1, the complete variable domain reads EADIYQTPRYLVIGTGKKITLECSQTMGHDKMYWYQQDPGMELHLIHYSYGVNSTEKGDLSSESTVSRIRTEHFPLTLESARPSHTSQYLCASSEFRGPGNEQFFGPGTRLTVL.

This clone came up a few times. DNA of the CDR3: TGTGCCAGTCGACTTAGCGGGAGATCCTACGAGCAGTACTTC. This gives the protein CASRLSGRSYEQYF. The gene calls are TRBV19 and TRBJ2-7; 9 bases line up with TRBD2. The CDR3 sequence is 14 residues long. Germline trimming cut 8 bases from V and 1 base from J; bases unmatched to any gene: 6. Germline CDR1 is LNHDA and CDR2 is SQIVND (reference sequence). The whole variable domain, remainder taken from reference TRBV19 and TRBJ2-7, is DGGITQSPKYLFRKEGQNVTLSCEQNLNHDAMYWYRQDPGQGLRLIYYSQIVNDFQKGDIAEGYSVSREKKESFPLTVTSAQKNPTAFYLCASRLSGRSYEQYFGPGTRLTVT.

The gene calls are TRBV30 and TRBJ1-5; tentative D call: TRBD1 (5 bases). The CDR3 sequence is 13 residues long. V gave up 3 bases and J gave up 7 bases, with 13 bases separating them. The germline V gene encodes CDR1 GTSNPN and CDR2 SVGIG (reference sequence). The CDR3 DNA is TGTGCCTGGAGCCTCCGGGGCTGGCAGCCCCAGCATTTT. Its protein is CAWSLRGWQPQHF.

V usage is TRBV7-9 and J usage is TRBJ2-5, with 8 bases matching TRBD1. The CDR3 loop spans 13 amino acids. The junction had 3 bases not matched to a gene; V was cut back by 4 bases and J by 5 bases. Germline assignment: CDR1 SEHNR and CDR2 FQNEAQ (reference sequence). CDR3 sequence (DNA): TGTGCCAGCAGCTCCAGGGGGCCGGAGACCCAGTACTTC. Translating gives CASSSRGPETQYF. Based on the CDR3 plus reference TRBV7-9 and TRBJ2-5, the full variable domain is DTGVSQNPRHKITKRGQNVTFRCDPISEHNRLYWYRQTLGQGPEFLTYFQNEAQLEKSRLLSDRFSAERPKGSFSTLEIQRTEQGDSAMYLCASSSRGPETQYFGPGTRLLVL.

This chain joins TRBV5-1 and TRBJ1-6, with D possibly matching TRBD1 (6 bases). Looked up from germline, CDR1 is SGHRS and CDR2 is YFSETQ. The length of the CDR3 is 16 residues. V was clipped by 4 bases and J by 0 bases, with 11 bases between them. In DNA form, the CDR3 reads TGCGCCAGCAGCATACAGGGATCCTCCTATAATTCACCCCTCCACTTT. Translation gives CASSIQGSSYNSPLHF.

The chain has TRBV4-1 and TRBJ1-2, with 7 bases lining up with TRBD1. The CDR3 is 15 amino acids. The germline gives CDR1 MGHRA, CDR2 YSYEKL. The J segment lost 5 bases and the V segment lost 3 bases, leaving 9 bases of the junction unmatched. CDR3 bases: TGCGCCAGCAGCCAGGCGACAGGGAGAGCATATGGCTACACCTTC. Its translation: CASSQATGRAYGYTF.

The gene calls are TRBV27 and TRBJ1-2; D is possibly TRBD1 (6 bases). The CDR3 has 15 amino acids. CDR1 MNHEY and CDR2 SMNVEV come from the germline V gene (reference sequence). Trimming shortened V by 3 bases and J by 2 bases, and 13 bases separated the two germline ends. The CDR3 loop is CASSFRGQLNYGYTF. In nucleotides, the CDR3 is TGTGCCAGCAGTTTCAGGGGTCAGCTAAACTATGGCTACACCTTC.

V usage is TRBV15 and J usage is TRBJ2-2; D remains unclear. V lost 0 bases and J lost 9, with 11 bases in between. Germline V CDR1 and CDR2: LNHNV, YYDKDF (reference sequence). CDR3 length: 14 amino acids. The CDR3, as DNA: TGTGCCACCAGCAGAGATCATGGGTCCAGGGAGCTGTTTTTT. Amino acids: CATSRDHGSRELFF.

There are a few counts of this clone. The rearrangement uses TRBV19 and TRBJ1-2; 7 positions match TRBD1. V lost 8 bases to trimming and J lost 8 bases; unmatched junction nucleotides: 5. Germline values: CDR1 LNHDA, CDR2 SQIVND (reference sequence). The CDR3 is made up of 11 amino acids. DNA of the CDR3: TGTGCCAGTCGGACAGGCGACGGCTACACCTTC. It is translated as CASRTGDGYTF.

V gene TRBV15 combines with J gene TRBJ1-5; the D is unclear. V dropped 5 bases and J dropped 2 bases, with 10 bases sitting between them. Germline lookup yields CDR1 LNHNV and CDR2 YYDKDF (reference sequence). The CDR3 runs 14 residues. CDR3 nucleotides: TGTGCCACCAGCTTCGGTATCGGCAATCAGCCCCAGCATTTT. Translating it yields CATSFGIGNQPQHF.

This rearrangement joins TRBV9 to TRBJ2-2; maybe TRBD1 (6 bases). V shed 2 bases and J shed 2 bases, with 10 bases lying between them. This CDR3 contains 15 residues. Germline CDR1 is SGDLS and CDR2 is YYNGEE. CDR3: CASSVGTHNTGELFF. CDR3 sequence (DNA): TGTGCCAGCAGCGTTGGGACACATAACACCGGGGAGCTGTTTTTT.

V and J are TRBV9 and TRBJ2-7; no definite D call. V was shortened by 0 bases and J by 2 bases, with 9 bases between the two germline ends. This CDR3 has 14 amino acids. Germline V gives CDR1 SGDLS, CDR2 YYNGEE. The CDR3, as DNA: TGTGCCAGCAGCGTAGAGGCGAAAGCCTACGAGCAGTACTTC. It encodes CASSVEAKAYEQYF. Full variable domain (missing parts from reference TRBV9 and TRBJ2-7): DSGVTQTPKHLITATGQRVTLRCSPRSGDLSVYWYQQSLDQGLQFLIQYYNGEERAKGNILERFSAQQFPDLHSELNLSSLELGDSALYFCASSVEAKAYEQYFGPGTRLTVT.

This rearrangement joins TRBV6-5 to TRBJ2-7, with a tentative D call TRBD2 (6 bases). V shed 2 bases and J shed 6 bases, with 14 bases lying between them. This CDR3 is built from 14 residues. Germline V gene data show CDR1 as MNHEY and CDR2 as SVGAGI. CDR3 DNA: TGTGCCAGCAGTTACACGTTCGGGACTCCCGAGCAGTACTTC. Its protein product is CASSYTFGTPEQYF.

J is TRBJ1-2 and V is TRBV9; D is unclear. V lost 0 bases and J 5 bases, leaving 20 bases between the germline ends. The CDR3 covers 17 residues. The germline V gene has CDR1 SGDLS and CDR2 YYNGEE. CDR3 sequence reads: CASSVDVWAAGIYGYTF. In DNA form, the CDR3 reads TGTGCCAGCAGCGTAGACGTTTGGGCAGCCGGGATTTATGGCTACACCTTC.

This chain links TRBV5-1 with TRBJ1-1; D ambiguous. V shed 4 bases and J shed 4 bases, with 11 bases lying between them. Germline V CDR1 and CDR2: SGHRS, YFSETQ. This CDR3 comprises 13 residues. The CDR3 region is CASSRGWATEAFF. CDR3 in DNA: TGCGCCAGCAGCCGGGGTTGGGCCACTGAAGCTTTCTTT.

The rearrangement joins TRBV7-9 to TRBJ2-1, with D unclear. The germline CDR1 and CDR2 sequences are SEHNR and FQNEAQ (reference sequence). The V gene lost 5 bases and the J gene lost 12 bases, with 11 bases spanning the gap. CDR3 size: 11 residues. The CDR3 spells CASSLDLRQFF. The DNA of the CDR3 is TGTGCCAGCAGCCTAGACCTTCGGCAGTTCTTC.

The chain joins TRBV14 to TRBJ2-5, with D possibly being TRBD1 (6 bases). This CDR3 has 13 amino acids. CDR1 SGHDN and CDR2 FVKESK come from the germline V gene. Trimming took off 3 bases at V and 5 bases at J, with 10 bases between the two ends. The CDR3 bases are TGTGCCAGCAGCCAGGCAGGGGTGGAGACCCAGTACTTC. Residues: CASSQAGVETQYF.

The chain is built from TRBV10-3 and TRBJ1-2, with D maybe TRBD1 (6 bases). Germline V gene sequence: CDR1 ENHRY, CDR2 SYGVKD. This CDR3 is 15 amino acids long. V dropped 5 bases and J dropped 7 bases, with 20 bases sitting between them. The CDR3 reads CAISSAGQRASGYTF. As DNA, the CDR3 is TGTGCCATCAGTTCTGCTGGACAGAGGGCAAGTGGCTACACCTTC.

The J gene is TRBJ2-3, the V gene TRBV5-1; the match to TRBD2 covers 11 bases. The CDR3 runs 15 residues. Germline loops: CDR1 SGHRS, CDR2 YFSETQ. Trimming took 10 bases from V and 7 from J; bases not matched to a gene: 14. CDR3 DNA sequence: TGCGCCGGCGCCGCCTTACTAGCGGGAGACTATACGCAGTATTTT. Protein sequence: CAGAALLAGDYTQYF.

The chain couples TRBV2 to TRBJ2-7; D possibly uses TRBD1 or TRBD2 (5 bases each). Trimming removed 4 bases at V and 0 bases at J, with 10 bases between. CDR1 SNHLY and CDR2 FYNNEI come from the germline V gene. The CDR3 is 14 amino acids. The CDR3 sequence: CASSAPGSSYEQYF. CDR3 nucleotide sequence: TGTGCCAGCAGTGCGCCAGGGAGCTCCTACGAGCAGTACTTC.

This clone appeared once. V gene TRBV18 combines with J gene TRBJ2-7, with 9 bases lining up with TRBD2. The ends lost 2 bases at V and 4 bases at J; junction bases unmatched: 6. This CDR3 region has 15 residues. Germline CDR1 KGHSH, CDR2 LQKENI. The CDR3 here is CASSPSAGGIYEQYF. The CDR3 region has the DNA TGTGCCAGCTCACCATCAGCGGGAGGTATTTACGAGCAGTACTTC.

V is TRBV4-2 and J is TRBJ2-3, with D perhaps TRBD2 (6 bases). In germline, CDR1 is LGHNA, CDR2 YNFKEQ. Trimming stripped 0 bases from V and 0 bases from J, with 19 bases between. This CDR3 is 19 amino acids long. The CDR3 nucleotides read TGTGCCAGCAGCCAAGAAGATGGTGCGGGGAGAGCTAGCACAGATACGCAGTATTTT. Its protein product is CASSQEDGAGRASTDTQYF.

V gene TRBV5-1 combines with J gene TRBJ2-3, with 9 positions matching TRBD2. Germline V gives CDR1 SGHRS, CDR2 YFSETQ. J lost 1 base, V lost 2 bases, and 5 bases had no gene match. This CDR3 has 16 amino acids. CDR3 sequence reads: CASSFLRTSGTDTQYF. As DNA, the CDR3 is TGCGCCAGCAGCTTCCTTCGGACTAGCGGCACAGATACGCAGTATTTT.

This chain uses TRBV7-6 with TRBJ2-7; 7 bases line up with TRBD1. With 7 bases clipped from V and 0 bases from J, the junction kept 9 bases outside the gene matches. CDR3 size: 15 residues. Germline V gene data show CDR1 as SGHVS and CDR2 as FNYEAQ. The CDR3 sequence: CASTKLTGISYEQYF. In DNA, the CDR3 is TGTGCCAGCACGAAGTTGACAGGGATCTCCTACGAGCAGTACTTC.

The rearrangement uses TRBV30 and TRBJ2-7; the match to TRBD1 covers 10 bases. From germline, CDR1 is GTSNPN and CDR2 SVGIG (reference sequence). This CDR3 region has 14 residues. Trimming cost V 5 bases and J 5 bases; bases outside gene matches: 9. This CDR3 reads CAWGAGQGFNEQYF. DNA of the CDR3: TGTGCCTGGGGGGCGGGACAGGGGTTCAACGAGCAGTACTTC.

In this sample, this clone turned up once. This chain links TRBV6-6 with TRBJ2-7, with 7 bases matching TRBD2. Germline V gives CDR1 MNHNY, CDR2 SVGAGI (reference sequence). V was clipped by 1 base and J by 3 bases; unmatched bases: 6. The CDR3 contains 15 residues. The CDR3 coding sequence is TGTGCCAGCAGTTACTGGGGCGGGAGCGACTACGAGCAGTACTTC. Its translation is CASSYWGGSDYEQYF.

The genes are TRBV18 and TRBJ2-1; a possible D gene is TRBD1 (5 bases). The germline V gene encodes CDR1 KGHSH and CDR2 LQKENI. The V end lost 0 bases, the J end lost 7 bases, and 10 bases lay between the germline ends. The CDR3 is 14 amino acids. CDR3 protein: CASSPPEGVNEQFF. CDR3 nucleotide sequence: TGTGCCAGCTCACCACCGGAAGGGGTTAATGAGCAGTTCTTC.

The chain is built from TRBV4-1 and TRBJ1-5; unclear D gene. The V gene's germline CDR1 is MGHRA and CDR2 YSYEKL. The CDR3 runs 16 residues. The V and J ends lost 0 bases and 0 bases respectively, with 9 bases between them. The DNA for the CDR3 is TGCGCCAGCAGCCAAGATATGTTAGATAGCAATCAGCCCCAGCATTTT. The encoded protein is CASSQDMLDSNQPQHF.

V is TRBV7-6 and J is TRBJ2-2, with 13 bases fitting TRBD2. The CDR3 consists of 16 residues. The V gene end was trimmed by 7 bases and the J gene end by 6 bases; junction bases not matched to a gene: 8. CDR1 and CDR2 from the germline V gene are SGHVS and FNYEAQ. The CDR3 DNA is TGTGCCAGCACCTGGACTAGCGGGAGTTTAGCCGGGGAGCTGTTTTTT. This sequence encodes CASTWTSGSLAGELFF.